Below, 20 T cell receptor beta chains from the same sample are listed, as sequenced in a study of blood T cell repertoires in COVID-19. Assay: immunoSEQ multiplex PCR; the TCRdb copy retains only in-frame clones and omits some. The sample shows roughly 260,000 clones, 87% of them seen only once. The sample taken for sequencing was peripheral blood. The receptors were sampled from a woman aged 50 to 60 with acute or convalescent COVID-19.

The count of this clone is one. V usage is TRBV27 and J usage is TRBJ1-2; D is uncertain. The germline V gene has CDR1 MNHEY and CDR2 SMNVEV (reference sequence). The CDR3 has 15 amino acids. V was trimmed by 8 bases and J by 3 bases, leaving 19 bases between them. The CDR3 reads CASARGVFGDYGYTF. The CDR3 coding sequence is TGTGCCAGCGCCCGGGGAGTATTTGGAGACTATGGCTACACCTTC.

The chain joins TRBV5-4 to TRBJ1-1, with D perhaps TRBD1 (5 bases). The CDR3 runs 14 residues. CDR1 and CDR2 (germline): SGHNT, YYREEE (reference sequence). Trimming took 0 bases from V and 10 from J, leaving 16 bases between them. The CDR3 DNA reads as TGTGCCAGCAGCTTGGGGGGGGTGGCGGGTTCAGCTTTCTTT. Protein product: CASSLGGVAGSAFF.

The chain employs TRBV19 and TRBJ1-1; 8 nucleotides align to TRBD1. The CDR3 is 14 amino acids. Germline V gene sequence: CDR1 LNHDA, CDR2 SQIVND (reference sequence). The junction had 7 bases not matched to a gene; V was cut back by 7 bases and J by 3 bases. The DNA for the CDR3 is TGTGCCAGTAACGCAGGGGGCGCGGACACTGAAGCTTTCTTT. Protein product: CASNAGGADTEAFF. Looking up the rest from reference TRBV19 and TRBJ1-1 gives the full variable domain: DGGITQSPKYLFRKEGQNVTLSCEQNLNHDAMYWYRQDPGQGLRLIYYSQIVNDFQKGDIAEGYSVSREKKESFPLTVTSAQKNPTAFYLCASNAGGADTEAFFGQGTRLTVV.

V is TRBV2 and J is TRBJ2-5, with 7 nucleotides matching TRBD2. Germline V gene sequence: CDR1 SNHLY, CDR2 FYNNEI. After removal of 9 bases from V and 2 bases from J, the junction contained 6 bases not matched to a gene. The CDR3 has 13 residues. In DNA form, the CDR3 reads TGTGCCAGTCAGCGGGATACTCAAGAGACCCAGTACTTC. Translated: CASQRDTQETQYF.

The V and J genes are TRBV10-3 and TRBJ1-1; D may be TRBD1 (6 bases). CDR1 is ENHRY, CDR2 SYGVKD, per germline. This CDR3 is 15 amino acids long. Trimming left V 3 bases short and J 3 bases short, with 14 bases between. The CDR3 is CAISESGTFDTEAFF. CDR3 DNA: TGTGCCATCAGTGAATCCGGGACATTCGACACTGAAGCTTTCTTT.

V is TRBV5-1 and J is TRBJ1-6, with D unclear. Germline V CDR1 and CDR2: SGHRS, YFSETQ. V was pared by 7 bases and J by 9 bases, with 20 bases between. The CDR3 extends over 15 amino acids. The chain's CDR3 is CASRPRGRPGSPLHF. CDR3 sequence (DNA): TGCGCCAGCCGACCTAGAGGGCGACCGGGTTCACCCCTCCACTTT.

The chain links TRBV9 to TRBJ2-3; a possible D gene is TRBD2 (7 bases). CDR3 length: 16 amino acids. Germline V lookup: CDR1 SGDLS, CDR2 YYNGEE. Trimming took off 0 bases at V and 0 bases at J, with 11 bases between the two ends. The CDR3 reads CASSVDGGGSTDTQYF. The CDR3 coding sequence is TGTGCCAGCAGCGTAGATGGCGGGGGCAGCACAGATACGCAGTATTTT.

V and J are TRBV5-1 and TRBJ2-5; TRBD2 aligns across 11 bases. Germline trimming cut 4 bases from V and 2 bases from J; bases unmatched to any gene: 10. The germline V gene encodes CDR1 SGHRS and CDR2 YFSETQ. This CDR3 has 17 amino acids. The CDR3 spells CASSKDRGLAGQETQYF. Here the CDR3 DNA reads TGCGCCAGCAGCAAAGATAGAGGACTAGCGGGTCAAGAGACCCAGTACTTC.

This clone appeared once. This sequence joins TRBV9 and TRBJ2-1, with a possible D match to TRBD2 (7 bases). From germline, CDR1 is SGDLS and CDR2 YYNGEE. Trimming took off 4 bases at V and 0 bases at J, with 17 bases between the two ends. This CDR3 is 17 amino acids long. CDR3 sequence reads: CASSPKGGGSSYNEQFF. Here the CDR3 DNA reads TGTGCCAGCAGCCCAAAGGGGGGAGGGAGCTCCTACAATGAGCAGTTCTTC.

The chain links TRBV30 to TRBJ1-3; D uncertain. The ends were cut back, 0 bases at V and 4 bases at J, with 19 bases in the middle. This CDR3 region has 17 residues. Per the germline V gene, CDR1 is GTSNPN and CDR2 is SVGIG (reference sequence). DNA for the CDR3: TGTGCCTGGAGTGTACTTGGGAGAGAGGAGCTCGGAAACACCATATATTTT. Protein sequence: CAWSVLGREELGNTIYF.

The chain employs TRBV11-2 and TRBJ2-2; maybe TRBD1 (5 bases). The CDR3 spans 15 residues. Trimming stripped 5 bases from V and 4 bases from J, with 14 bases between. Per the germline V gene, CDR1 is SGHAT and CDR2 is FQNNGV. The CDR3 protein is CASSPGLVGTGELFF. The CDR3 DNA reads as TGTGCCAGCAGCCCAGGGTTAGTGGGCACCGGGGAGCTGTTTTTT.

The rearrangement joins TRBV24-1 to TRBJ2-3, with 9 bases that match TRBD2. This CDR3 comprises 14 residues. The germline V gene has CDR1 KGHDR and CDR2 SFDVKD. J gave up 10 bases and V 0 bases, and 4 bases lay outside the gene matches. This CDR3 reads CATSDLTSGFAQYF. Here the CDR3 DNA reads TGTGCCACCAGTGATTTGACTAGCGGGTTTGCGCAGTATTTT.

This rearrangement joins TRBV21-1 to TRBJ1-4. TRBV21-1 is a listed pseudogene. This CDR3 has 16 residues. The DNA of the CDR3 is TGTGCCAGCAGCAATCCCTATCGGAGCAATAATGAAAAACTGTTTTTT. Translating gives CASSNPYRSNNEKLFF.

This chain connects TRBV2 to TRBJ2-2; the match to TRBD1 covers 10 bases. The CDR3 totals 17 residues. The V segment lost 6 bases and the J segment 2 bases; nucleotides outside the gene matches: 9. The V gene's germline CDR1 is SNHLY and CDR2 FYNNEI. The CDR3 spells CASRPGTGEGNTGELFF. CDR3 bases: TGTGCCAGCAGACCCGGGACAGGGGAGGGCAACACCGGGGAGCTGTTTTTT.

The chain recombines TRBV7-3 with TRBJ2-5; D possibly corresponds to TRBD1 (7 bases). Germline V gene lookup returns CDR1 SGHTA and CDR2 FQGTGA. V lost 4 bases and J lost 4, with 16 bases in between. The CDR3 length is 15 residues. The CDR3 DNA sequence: TGTGCCAGCAGCTCTCCAGGAGGGGGCGCAGAGACCCAGTACTTC. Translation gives CASSSPGGGAETQYF.

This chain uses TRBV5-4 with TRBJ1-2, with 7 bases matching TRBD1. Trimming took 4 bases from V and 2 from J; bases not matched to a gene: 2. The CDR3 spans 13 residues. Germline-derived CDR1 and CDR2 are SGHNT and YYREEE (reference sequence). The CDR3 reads CASSPQGNYGYTF. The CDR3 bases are TGTGCCAGCAGCCCACAGGGGAACTATGGCTACACCTTC.

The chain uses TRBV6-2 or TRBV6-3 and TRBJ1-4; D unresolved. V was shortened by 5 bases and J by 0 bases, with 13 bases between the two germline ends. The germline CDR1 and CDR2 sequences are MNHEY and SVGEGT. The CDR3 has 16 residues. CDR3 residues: CASSPTDGATNEKLFF. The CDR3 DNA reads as TGTGCCAGCAGTCCGACCGACGGAGCAACTAATGAAAAACTGTTTTTT.

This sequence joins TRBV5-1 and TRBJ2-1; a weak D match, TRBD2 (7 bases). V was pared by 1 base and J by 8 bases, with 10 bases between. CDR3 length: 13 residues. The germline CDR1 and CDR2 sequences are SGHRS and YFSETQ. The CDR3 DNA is TGCGCCAGCAGCTTGCGGGGGGCGGATGAGCAGTTCTTC. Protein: CASSLRGADEQFF.

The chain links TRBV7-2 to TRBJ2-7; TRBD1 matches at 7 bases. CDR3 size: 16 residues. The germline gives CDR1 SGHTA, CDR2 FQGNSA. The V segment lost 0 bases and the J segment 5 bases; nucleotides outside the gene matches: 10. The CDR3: CASSLARQGANHEQYF. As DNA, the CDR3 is TGTGCCAGCAGCTTAGCGCGACAGGGAGCCAACCACGAGCAGTACTTC.

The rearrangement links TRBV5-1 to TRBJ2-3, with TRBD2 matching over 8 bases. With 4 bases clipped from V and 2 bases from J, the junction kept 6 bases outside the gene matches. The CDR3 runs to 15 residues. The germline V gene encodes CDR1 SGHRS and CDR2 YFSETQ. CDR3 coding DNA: TGCGCCAGCAGCCTCGGGACTAGGATCACAGATACGCAGTATTTT. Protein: CASSLGTRITDTQYF.